This T cell receptor (beta chain) was found in a study of post-analysis software for immune sequencing data. Study-wide results and caveats: Five or six TRBV segments, TRBV5-6, TRBV5-1 and TRBV20-1 among them, were found more frequent in patients than controls.

Unique molecular identifiers were carried by the TCR beta cDNA libraries. TCRdb called the PCR reads again in MiXCR, with one record for every CDR3 protein. This table has fewer than 850,000 distinct CDR3 sequences, roughly 27% appearing once. On this clonotype itself: Its antigen remains unidentified.

Germline V gene lookup returns CDR1 SGDLS and CDR2 YYNGEE. V lost 1 base and J 9 bases, leaving 14 bases between the germline ends. CDR3 length: 15 amino acids. This sequence was found in a girl aged 5 to 17 with multiple sclerosis. Material: blood. V is TRBV9 and J is TRBJ1-6; TRBD1 is a possible D gene (5 bases). CDR3 residues: CASSVSGTTVSPLHF. CDR3 coding DNA: TGTGCCAGCAGCGTATCCGGGACTACAGTTTCACCCCTCCACTTT.